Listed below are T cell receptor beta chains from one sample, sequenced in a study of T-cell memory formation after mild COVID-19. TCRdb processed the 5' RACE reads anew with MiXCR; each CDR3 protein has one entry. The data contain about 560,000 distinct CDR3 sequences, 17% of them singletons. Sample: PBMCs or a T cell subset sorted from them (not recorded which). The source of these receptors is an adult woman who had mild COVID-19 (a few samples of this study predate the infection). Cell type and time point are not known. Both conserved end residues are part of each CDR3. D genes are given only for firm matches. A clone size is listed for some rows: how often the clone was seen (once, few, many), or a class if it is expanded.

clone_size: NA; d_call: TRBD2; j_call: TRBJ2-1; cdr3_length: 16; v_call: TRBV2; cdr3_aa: CASSALAGEWDNEQFF; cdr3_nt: TGTGCCAGCAGTGCTTTAGCGGGAGAGTGGGACAATGAGCAGTTCTTC
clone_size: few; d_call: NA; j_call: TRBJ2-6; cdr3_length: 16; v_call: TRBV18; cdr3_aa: CASSPGSSSGANVLTF; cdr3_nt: TGTGCCAGCTCACCAGGGAGTAGCTCTGGGGCCAACGTCCTGACTTTC
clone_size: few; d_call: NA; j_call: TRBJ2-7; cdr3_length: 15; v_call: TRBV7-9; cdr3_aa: CASSISRPRGGEQYF; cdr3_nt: TGTGCCAGCAGCATTAGCAGGCCTAGAGGCGGCGAGCAGTACTTC
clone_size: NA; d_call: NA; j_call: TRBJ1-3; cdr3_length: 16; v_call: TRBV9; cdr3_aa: CASSPLVGSSGNTIYF; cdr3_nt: TGTGCCAGCAGCCCTCTGGTGGGTAGCTCTGGAAACACCATATATTTT
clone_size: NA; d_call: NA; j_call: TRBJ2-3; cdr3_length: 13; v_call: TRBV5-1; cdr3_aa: CASKTQPTDTQYF; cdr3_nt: TGCGCCAGCAAGACGCAGCCCACAGATACGCAGTATTTT
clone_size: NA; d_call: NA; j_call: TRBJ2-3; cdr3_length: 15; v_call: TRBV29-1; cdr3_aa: CSVVTGSTSTDTQYF; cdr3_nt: TGCAGCGTAGTAACTGGAAGTACTAGCACAGATACGCAGTATTTT
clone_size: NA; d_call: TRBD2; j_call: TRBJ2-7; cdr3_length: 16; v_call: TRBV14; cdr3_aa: CASSQAPGGGAYEQYF; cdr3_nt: TGTGCCAGCAGCCAAGCACCGGGAGGAGGGGCCTACGAGCAGTACTTC
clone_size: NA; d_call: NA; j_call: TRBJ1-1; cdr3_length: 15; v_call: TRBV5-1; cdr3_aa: CASSLDGNLNTEAFF; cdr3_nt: TGCGCCAGCAGCTTGGACGGGAATTTGAACACTGAAGCTTTCTTT
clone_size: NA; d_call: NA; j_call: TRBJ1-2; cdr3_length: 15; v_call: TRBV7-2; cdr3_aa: CASSLAFGGREGYTF; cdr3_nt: TGTGCCAGCAGCTTAGCGTTCGGGGGCCGGGAGGGCTACACCTTC
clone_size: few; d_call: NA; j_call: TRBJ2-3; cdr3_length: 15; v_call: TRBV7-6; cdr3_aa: CASSLASGKTDTQYF; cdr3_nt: TGTGCCAGCAGCTTAGCTAGCGGAAAGACAGATACGCAGTATTTT
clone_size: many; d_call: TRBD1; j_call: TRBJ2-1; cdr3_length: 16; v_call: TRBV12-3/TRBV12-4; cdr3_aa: CASSLFSGQAYNEQFF; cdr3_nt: TGTGCCAGCAGTTTATTCTCGGGACAGGCCTACAATGAGCAGTTCTTC
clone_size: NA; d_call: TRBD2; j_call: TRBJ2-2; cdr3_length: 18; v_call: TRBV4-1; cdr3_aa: CASSLGTSGEMNTGELFF; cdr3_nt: TGCGCCAGCAGCCTGGGGACTAGCGGGGAGATGAACACCGGGGAGCTGTTTTTT
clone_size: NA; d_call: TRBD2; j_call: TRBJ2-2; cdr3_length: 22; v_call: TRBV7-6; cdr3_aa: CASSLRSEWLAGVGSSAGELFF; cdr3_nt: TGTGCCAGCAGCTTAAGATCAGAGTGGCTAGCGGGAGTCGGGAGTAGTGCCGGGGAGCTGTTTTTT
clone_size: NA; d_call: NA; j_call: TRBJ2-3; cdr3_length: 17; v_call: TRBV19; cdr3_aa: CASSMETTHQSTDTQYF; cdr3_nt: TGTGCCAGTAGTATGGAGACTACCCACCAAAGCACAGATACGCAGTATTTT
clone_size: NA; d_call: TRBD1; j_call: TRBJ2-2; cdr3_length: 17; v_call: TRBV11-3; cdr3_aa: CASSFSLPGQSTGELFF; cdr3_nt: TGTGCCAGCAGCTTCTCTCTACCGGGACAGTCCACCGGGGAGCTGTTTTTT
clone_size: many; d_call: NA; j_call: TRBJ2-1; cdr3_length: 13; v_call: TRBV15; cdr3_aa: CATSLLATNEQFF; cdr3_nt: TGTGCCACCAGTCTTCTAGCGACCAATGAGCAGTTCTTC
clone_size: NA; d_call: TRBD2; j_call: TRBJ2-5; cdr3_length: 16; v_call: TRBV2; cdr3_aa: CASRDPTSGEQETQYF; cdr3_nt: TGTGCCAGCAGGGACCCGACTAGCGGGGAACAAGAGACCCAGTACTTC
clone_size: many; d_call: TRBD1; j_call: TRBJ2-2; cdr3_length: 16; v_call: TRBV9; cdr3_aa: CASSGDRGTNTGELFF; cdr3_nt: TGTGCCAGCAGCGGAGACAGGGGGACGAACACCGGGGAGCTGTTTTTT
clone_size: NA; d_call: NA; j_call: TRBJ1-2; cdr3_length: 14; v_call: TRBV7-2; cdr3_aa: CASSPRALNYGYTF; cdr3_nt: TGTGCCAGCAGCCCCAGAGCCCTTAACTATGGCTACACCTTC
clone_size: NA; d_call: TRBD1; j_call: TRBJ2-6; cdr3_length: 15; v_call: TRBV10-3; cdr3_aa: CAIKGQSSGANVLTF; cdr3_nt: TGTGCCATCAAGGGACAGAGCTCTGGGGCCAACGTCCTGACTTTC
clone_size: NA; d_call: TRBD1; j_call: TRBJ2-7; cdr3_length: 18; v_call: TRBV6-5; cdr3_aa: CASSYVGTGPIQEYEQYF; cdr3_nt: TGTGCCAGCAGTTACGTTGGGACAGGGCCTATACAAGAATACGAGCAGTACTTC
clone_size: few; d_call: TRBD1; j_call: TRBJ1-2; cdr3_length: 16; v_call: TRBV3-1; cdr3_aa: CASSQPSRHRGYGYTF; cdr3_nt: TGTGCCAGCAGCCAACCGAGTCGGCACAGGGGGTATGGCTACACCTTC
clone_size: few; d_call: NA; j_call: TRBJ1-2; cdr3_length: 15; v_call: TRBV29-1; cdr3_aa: CSVEDPTRANYGYTF; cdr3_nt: TGCAGCGTTGAAGACCCGACCAGAGCTAACTATGGCTACACCTTC
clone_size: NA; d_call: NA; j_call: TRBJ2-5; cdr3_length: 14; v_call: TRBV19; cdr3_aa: CASSISYSEETQYF; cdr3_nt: TGTGCCAGTAGTATATCCTACTCGGAAGAGACCCAGTACTTC
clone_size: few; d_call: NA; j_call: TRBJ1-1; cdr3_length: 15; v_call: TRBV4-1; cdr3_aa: CASSQDRTVNTEAFF; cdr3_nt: TGCGCCAGCAGCCAAGATCGGACGGTAAACACTGAAGCTTTCTTT
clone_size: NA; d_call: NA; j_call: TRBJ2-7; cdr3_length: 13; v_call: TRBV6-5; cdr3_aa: CASSYRAGYEQYF; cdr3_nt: TGTGCCAGCAGTTACAGGGCAGGTTACGAGCAGTACTTC
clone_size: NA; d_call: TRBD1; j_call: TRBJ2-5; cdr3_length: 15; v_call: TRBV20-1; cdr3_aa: CSATPGTGSQETQYF; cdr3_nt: TGCAGTGCTACCCCCGGGACAGGAAGCCAAGAGACCCAGTACTTC
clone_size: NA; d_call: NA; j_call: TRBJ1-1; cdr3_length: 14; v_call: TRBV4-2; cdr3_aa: CASSQRQGNTEAFF; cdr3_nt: TGTGCCAGCAGCCAACGCCAGGGGAACACTGAAGCTTTCTTT
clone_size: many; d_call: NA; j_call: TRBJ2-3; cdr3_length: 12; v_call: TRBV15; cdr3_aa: CATSPLGDTQYF; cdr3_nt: TGTGCCACCAGCCCCCTCGGAGATACGCAGTATTTT
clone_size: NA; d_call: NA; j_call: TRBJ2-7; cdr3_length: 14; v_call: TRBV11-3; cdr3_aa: CASSWEDSSYEQYF; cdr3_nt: TGTGCCAGCAGCTGGGAGGACTCCTCCTACGAGCAGTACTTC
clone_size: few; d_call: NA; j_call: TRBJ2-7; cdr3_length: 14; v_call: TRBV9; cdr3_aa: CASSVAADSYEQYF; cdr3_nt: TGTGCCAGCAGCGTAGCGGCCGATTCCTACGAGCAGTACTTC
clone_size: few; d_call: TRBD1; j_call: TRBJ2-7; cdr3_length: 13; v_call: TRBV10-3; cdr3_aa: CAIQGQGDHEQYF; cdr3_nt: TGTGCCATCCAGGGACAGGGGGACCACGAGCAGTACTTC
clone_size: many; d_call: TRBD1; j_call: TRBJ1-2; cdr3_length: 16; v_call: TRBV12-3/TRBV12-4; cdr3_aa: CASSLRTGVMASGYTF; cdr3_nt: TGTGCCAGCAGTTTACGGACAGGGGTCATGGCATCTGGCTACACCTTC
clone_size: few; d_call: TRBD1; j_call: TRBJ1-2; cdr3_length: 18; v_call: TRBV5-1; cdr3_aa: CASRTGSRTGEDNYGYTF; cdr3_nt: TGCGCCAGCAGAACCGGAAGTAGGACAGGGGAAGATAACTATGGCTACACCTTC
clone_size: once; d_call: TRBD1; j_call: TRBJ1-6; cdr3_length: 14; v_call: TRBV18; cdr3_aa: CASSTGQGSSPLHF; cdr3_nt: TGTGCCAGCTCAACGGGACAGGGATCTTCACCCCTCCACTTT
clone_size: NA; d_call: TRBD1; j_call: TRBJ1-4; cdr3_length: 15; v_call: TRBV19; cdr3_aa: CASNQNLGTDEKLFF; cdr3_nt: TGTGCCAGTAATCAGAACCTCGGGACAGATGAAAAACTGTTTTTT
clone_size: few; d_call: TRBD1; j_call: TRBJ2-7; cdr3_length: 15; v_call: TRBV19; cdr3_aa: CASSIGGQGSYEQYF; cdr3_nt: TGTGCCAGTAGTATAGGGGGACAGGGCTCCTACGAGCAGTACTTC
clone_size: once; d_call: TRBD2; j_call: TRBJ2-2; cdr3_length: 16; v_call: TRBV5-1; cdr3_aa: CASSLEGLAATGELFF; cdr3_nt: TGCGCCAGCAGCTTGGAGGGACTAGCAGCCACCGGGGAGCTGTTTTTT
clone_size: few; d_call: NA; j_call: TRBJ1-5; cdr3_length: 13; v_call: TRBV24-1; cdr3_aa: CATSERGGQPQHF; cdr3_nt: TGTGCCACCAGTGAACGGGGTGGTCAGCCCCAGCATTTT
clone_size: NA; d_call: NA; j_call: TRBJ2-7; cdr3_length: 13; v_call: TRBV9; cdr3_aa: CASSVEVRDEQYF; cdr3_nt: TGTGCCAGCAGCGTAGAGGTCCGGGACGAGCAGTACTTC